A single T cell receptor (beta chain) is shown here with its context. One end of the junction is discordant with germline, which a read error may explain. cDNA molecules, individually, were tagged with unique molecular identifiers. MiXCR, applied by TCRdb to the 5' RACE reads, yields one record per CDR3 protein. The table lists roughly 90,000 distinct CDR3 sequences, 11% to 15% of them singletons, with under 4% in the top ten. This sample was taken from a study of early T cells in non-severe SARS-CoV-2 infection. About the research overall: It was bulk RNA from unsorted whole blood that was sequenced, and the chains were unpaired.

Sequenced sample: whole blood. This TCR was recovered from an adult who was a healthcare worker with PCR-confirmed SARS-CoV-2 infection or an uninfected control (not recorded which).

As DNA, the CDR3 is TGCAGCGCTGAAAACAATGAGCAGTTCTTC. This gives the protein CSAENNEQFF. V gene TRBV29-1 combines with J gene TRBJ2-1; D ambiguous. The CDR3 is made up of 10 amino acids. Germline V gene data show CDR1 as SQVTM and CDR2 as ANQGSEA.